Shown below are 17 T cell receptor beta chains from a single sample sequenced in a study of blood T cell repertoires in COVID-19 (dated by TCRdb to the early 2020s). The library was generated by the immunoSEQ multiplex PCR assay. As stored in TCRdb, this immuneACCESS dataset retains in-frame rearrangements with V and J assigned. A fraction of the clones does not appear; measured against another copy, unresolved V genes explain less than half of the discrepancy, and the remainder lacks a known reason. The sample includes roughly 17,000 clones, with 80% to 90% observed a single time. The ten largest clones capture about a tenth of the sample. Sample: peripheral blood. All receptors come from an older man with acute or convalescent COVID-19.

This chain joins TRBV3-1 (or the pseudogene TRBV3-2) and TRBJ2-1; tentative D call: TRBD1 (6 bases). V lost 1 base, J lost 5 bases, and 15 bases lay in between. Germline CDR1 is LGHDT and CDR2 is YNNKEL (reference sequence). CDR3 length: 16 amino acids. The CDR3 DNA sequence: TGTGCCAGCAGCCAAGTCAGGGGAAGGGGTAACAATGAGCAGTTCTTC. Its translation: CASSQVRGRGNNEQFF.

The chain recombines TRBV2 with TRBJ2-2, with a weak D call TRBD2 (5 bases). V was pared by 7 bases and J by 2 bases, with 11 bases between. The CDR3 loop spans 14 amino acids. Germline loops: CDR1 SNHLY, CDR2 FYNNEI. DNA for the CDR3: TGTGCCAGCAAGGAGGCTAGTAACACCGGGGAGCTGTTTTTT. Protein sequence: CASKEASNTGELFF.

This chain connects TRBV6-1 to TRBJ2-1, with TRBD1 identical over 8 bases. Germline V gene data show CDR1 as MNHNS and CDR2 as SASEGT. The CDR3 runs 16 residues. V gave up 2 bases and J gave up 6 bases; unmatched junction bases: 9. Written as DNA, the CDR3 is TGTGCCAGCAGTGAAAGGGGCAGGGGGCAGGTCAATGAGCAGTTCTTC. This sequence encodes CASSERGRGQVNEQFF.

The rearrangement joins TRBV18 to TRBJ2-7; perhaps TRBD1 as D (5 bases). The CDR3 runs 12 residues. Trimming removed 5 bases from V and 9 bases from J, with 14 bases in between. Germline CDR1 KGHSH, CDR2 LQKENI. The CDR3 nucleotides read TGTGCCAGCTCATCGGATAGGGGTGGGCAGTACTTC. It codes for CASSSDRGGQYF.

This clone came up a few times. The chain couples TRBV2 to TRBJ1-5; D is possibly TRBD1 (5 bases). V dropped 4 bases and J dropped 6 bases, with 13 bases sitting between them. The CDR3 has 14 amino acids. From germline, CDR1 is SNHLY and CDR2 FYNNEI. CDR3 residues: CASSVGGEGQPQHF. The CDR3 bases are TGTGCCAGCAGTGTCGGGGGAGAAGGTCAGCCCCAGCATTTT.

The CDR3 is CAISVGGTDTQYF. The CDR3 DNA follows: TGTGCCATCAGCGTCGGGGGCACAGATACGCAGTATTTT. This chain joins TRBV10-3 and TRBJ2-3; tentative D call: TRBD2 (5 bases). This CDR3 comprises 13 residues. V was trimmed by 6 bases and J by 1 base, leaving 8 bases between them. Germline V gene data show CDR1 as ENHRY and CDR2 as SYGVKD.

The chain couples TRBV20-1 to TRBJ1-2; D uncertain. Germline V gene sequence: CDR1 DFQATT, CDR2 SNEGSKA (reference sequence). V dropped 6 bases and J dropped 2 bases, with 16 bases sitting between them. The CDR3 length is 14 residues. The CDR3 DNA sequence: TGCAGTGCGAGTACTCCAGAGGCGAACTATGGCTACACCTTC. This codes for CSASTPEANYGYTF.

CDR3 nucleotide sequence: TGTGCCAGCAGTGAAGAGAGGCTTGCGGGAGGGGCCCAGTACTTC. It encodes CASSEERLAGGAQYF. The chain is built from TRBV2 and TRBJ2-5; 9 bases match TRBD2. The CDR3 extends over 15 amino acids. Germline CDR1 is SNHLY and CDR2 is FYNNEI. The ends lost 1 base at V and 9 bases at J; junction bases unmatched: 9.

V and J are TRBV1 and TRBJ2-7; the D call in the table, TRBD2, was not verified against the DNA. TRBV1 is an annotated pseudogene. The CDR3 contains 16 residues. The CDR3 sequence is CTSSQEVRCSSYEQYF. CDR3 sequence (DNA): TGCACCAGCAGCCAAGAAGTGCGCTGTAGCTCCTACGAGCAGTACTTC.

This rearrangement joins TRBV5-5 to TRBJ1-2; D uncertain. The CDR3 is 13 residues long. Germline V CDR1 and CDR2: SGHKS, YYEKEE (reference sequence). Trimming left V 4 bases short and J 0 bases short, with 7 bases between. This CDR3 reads CASSPGSNYGYTF. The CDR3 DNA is TGTGCCAGCAGCCCGGGTTCTAACTATGGCTACACCTTC.

The CDR3 spells CASSIDLRRKGRLLYGYTF. CDR3 DNA: TGTGCCAGTAGTATAGATCTCCGGAGAAAGGGGCGCTTACTCTATGGCTACACCTTC. The gene calls are TRBV19 and TRBJ1-2; tentative D call: TRBD1 (5 bases). Deletions cut 0 bases from V and 4 bases from J, with 24 bases between. CDR3 size: 19 residues. Germline V gives CDR1 LNHDA, CDR2 SQIVND (reference sequence).

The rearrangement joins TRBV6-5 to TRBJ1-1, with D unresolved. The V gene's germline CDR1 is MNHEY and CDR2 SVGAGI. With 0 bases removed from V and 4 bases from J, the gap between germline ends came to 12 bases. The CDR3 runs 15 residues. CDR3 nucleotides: TGTGCCAGCAGTTACTCCGGGGTCCGGGGCACTGAAGCTTTCTTT. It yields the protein CASSYSGVRGTEAFF.

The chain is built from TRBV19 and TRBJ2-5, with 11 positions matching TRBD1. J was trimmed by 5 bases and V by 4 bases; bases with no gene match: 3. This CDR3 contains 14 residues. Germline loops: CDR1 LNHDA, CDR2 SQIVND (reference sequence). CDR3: CASSTGQGVETQYF. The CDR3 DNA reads TGTGCCAGTAGTACGGGACAGGGGGTTGAGACCCAGTACTTC.

CDR3 loop: CASSILPIAKNIQYF. The CDR3 DNA is TGTGCCAGTAGTATCCTTCCTATAGCCAAAAACATTCAGTACTTC. V and J are TRBV19 and TRBJ2-4, with D uncertain. CDR1 is LNHDA, CDR2 SQIVND, per germline (reference sequence). Trimming stripped 3 bases from V and 0 bases from J, with 9 bases between. This CDR3 has 15 residues. Full variable domain (outside the CDR3, taken from reference TRBV19 and TRBJ2-4): DGGITQSPKYLFRKEGQNVTLSCEQNLNHDAMYWYRQDPGQGLRLIYYSQIVNDFQKGDIAEGYSVSREKKESFPLTVTSAQKNPTAFYLCASSILPIAKNIQYFGAGTRLSVL.

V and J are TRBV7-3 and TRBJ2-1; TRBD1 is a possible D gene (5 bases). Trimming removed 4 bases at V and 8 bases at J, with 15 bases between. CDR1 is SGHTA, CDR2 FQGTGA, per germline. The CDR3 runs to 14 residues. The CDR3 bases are TGTGCCAGCAGCTCAGGGTTAGGTCGGGATGAGCAGTTCTTC. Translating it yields CASSSGLGRDEQFF.

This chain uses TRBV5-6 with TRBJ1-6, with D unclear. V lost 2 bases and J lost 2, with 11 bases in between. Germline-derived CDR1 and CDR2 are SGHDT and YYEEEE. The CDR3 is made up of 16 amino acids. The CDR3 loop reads CASSFWRSAYNSPLHF. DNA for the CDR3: TGTGCCAGCAGCTTCTGGAGGAGCGCCTATAATTCACCCCTCCACTTT.

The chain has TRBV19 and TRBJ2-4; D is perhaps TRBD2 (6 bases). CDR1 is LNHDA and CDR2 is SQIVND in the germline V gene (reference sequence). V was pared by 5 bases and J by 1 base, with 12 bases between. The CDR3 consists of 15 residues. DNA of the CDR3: TGTGCCAGTAGTGTCTCTGGGGGGGCCAAAAACATTCAGTACTTC. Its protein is CASSVSGGAKNIQYF.